A single TCR beta chain is shown here with its context. Using immunoSEQ multiplex PCR, the repertoire was profiled, and TCRdb retains in-frame clones only, with some absent. The table lists 150,000 to 200,000 clones, approximately 80% of them singletons. These data are taken from a study of blood T cell repertoires in COVID-19. This CDR3 has 14 amino acids. Germline CDR1 and CDR2: MNHEY and SVGAGI. With 8 bases clipped from V and 0 bases from J, the junction kept 6 bases outside the gene matches. The chain joins TRBV6-5 to TRBJ1-2; TRBD1 matches at 7 bases. The sequenced sample consisted of PBMCs or T cells enriched from blood (not recorded which). The sequence derives from a man between 65 and 85 years old who had been exposed to COVID-19. In DNA, the CDR3 is TGTGCCAGCCGTAGACAGGGAGCTAACTATGGCTACACCTTC. Its translation: CASRRQGANYGYTF.